This T cell receptor (beta chain) was sequenced in a study of cytomegalovirus exposure and HLA in healthy donors listed by TCRdb under 2017. For context, the study as a whole: According to an earlier analysis of 550 to 700 of the donors, about 190 million T cells yielded 117 million unique TCR beta sequences and 276 Gb of sequence data. An earlier analysis of some 500 of the donors used high-throughput TCR beta sequencing to judge whether each TCR beta V gene segment behaved as functional or pseudogenic. Four to six DR-DQ haplotypes were handled as single units for association and clustering, since linkage in the cohort was strong. In a later genetic analysis, genome-wide SNP genotypes for about 55% of the 666 donors were used, and that subset was treated as a discovery cohort. HLA typing included class I and class II loci at four-digit resolution. The study was designed to test whether signatures of past pathogen exposure could be identified by cataloging public T cell receptors. Rather than using new phenotypic data, the later analysis identified candidate immune exposures from TCR beta sequences and from how often those sequences occurred across donors. Typing coverage differed by locus: A, B, C, DRB1 and DQB1 were typed in about 629-640 donors, DQA1 in about 560, DPA1 in 600 to 610, and DPB1 in 400 to 490. An early release covering 500 to 750 HLA-typed donors comprised about 300 gigabases of sequencing data and about 90 million unique TCR sequences. The T cell repertoires of under 750 subjects were profiled by immunosequencing and related to cytomegalovirus serostatus. In addition to the first cohort of approximately 670 subjects, a separate validation cohort of approximately 120 different subjects was used. A later analysis re-examined previously published TCR beta repertoires from more than 600 donors and added high-resolution HLA genotyping to investigate patterns of TCR occurrence. To predict cytomegalovirus infection status, the study combined high-throughput TCR immunosequencing, statistical association of individual TCRs with disease status, and machine learning. All discovery cohort repertoires had been generated using a single sequencing platform. Donor age, sex, ethnicity and CMV serostatus were compiled together with the repertoire data. Among the roughly 400 genotyped donors, around 79% belonged to the genetic ancestry cluster associated with self-reported Caucasian donors. On average, roughly 250,000 unique TCR beta nucleotide sequences were sequenced per donor among 300 to 500 genotyped donors of the cohort, with roughly 18% of those sequences being non-productive.

The cohort comprised fewer than 750 healthy bone marrow donors. At the time of sampling, all cohort members were nominally healthy, though unrecorded immune exposures were likely present. The donor was CMV seronegative and was included in the group of hundreds of seronegative cohort members. A peripheral blood sample was provided by each donor, and peripheral blood mononuclear cells were used for TCR beta sequencing. Genomic DNA extraction from the blood cell samples was performed with the Qiagen DNeasy Blood Extraction Kit. Concerning this clone itself: Its antigen target is currently unknown. Base quality data are lacking; no much larger clone is found one base away.

Library preparation employed the immunoSEQ multiplex PCR assay. For the multiplex PCR, a mixture combining 60 forward primers for TCR Vbeta segments and 13 reverse primers for TCR Jbeta segments was used. The CDR3 region of rearranged TCR beta genes was amplified from genomic DNA with a multiplex PCR assay. Amplified TCR beta libraries were sequenced as 87-base-pair reads on the Illumina HiSeq System. Concerning the study's data processing: In a later analysis, some 80 million unique TCR beta chains were counted across the 666 repertoires, and approximately 11 million of these chains were shared by at least two donors. Raw reads were error-corrected and collapsed into unique sequences by a nearest-neighbor algorithm in which closely related sequences were merged to remove PCR and sequencing errors. Alignment of CDR3 sequences to IMGT reference sequences was used to assign V, D and J gene segments. Each retained sequence needed at least a six-nucleotide match to both a V gene segment and a J gene segment. A rearrangement counted as productive if the CDR3 had no stop codons and remained in frame with V and J, and every other rearrangement counted as non-productive. Following IMGT convention, CDR3 was defined as the stretch from the second conserved V-encoded cysteine to the conserved J-encoded phenylalanine. In an earlier analysis of 587 of the donors, sequences lacking an unambiguous match to a single V gene segment were excluded. An earlier analysis of 587 of the donors called V segments functional above 56.7% productive rearrangements and segregating when the between-donor standard deviation exceeded 5%. A statistical classification framework was built for diagnosing cytomegalovirus status from the catalog of TCR beta chain sequences. A later analysis assigned V and J genes by comparing TCR nucleotide sequences with IMGT/GENE-DB human TR gene sequences. Using the TCRdist pipeline, a later analysis assigned CDR3 sequences along with most-parsimonious VDJ recombination scenarios. In a later analysis, every TCR beta chain was defined by the combination of its CDR3 amino acid sequence and its V-gene family, and reads without a unique V-gene family were dropped. In a later analysis, around 600 highly shared, low-generation-probability nucleotide sequences were removed to address suspected cross-contamination and a sequencing artifact. A later analysis calculated a clonal expansion index for each public chain from normalized within-repertoire ranks of inferred template counts. A later analysis computed generation probabilities with a VDJ recombination model fitted to out-of-frame rearrangements, and checked the results against IGoR. In a later analysis, TCR-TCR, TCR-HLA and TCR-CMV co-occurrence was scored with hypergeometric tests, and a repertoire-size bias correction was applied to TCR pairs. A later analysis estimated false discovery rates by permuting HLA or CMV assignments 20 times. In a later analysis, co-occurring TCRs were grouped using DBSCAN, and TCRdist sequence similarity was added for clustering within HLA-allele-positive subsets. Co-occurrence clustering excluded repertoires with fewer than 30,000 or more than 120,000 public chains, plus five with anomalous nucleotide sharing. The source is immuneACCESS, and TCRdb retained only in-frame sequences with V and J called. Part of the clones is not carried over; for the studies checked, unresolved V genes explain less than half of this, and the remainder is unexplained. The V and J calls and clone size were taken over from that table, and D and trimming were inferred from the DNA. The sample table lists fewer than 100,000 clones, 70% to 80% of them with a count of one. The ten largest clones take up approximately 8% of the sample.

Points the paper makes about the study in general: In a later genetic analysis, a missense DCLRE1C variant was associated with V-gene and J-gene trimming of TCR beta chains, and the association was replicated in an independent cohort. Linkage disequilibrium might explain the correlated functional status among segregating V segments, but an unknown experimental factor could not be excluded. A cluster of highly shared sequence variants was judged likely to represent a technical artifact of the sequencing pipeline. In this cohort, only TCR beta chains were sequenced, and detectable features were limited by the absence of alpha or paired-chain data. According to a later analysis, most CMV-associated TCR beta chains appeared to be HLA-restricted, and the HLA associations seemed to be driven largely by CMV exposure. A further reported finding was that TCR beta sequences accurately predicted the HLA-A and HLA-B alleles for most subjects in the first cohort. Because some donors lacked HLA typing at each locus, the association tests relied only on the typed subset. In an earlier analysis of some 500 of the donors, most TCR beta V segments were observed in productive rearrangements about 87% or about 30% of the time, broadly matching IMGT annotations. In a later analysis, 15,000 to 20,000 TCR beta sequences were associated with specific HLA alleles at a false discovery rate of 0.05. In the study, approximately 150 TCR beta chains were listed as associated with cytomegalovirus. The authors suggested that the approach could potentially be generalized to other disease states and immunological phenotypes. In vitro tests confirmed that a few of the cytomegalovirus-associated TCR beta chains recognize cytomegalovirus antigens. In a later analysis, HLA-associated TCR beta chains were found to be more clonally expanded and to have lower generation probabilities than equally common non-associated chains. When HLA alleles, especially DR and DQ, strongly co-occurred, TCR associations were difficult to assign to individual alleles. The classifier was reported to diagnose cytomegalovirus status with high specificity and sensitivity in both the original and validation cohorts. Because counts were too low, seventeen rarely observed V segments, including chromosome 9 orphons, were excluded from the earlier analysis of 587 of the donors. Most TCR sequences were seen in very few donors, while some public TCRs were found in many individuals. A later genetic analysis reported fewer N-insertions in productive TCRs among donors in an Asian-associated ancestry cluster than the 666-donor mean. Immune exposure information for the cohort was limited to CMV serostatus. In a later analysis, the rate of TCR association differed among HLA loci, with DRB1 alleles having the most associated TCRs and HLA-C alleles having the fewest. According to a later analysis, parvovirus B19, influenza, CMV and Epstein-Barr virus appeared linked to several top co-occurrence clusters. The presence/absence analyses assumed that sequencing depth was roughly uniform across donors, and that assumption may not be true.

This TCR came from a female donor in good health and CMV-seronegative. The sample was PBMCs.

In nucleotides, the sequence is TGCGCCAGCACTCCGGACACCTCTGGAAACACCATATATTTT. It codes for CASTPDTSGNTIYF. The rearrangement joined TRBV10-1 to TRBJ1-3; possibly the D gene is TRBD1, per 5 matching bases. The CDR3 runs 14 amino acids, cysteine and phenylalanine included. Left in the record is the CDR3 DNA by itself, 42 bases read in frame from the first base. The germline V gene (reference sequence) supplies CDR1 WNHNN and CDR2 SYGVQD. The trim is 7 bases for V and 0 bases for J, with a gap of 10 bases between the germline ends.